Below, one T cell receptor (beta chain) is given with its context. Its antigen is as yet unknown. The table came from immunoSEQ multiplex PCR; TCRdb's copy has only in-frame clones and leaves some out. Of 200,000 to 250,000 clones listed, about 93% are singletons. Germline CDR1 and CDR2: SGDLS and YYNGEE. J was trimmed by 2 bases and V by 0 bases; bases with no gene match: 5. CDR3 length: 15 amino acids. The data derive from a study of cytomegalovirus exposure and HLA in healthy donors. Overall study findings and caveats: According to a subsequent analysis, TCR clusters identified in the first cohort showed a tendency to co-occur across the 100 to 150 validation repertoires.

Sequencing was done on a sample of PBMCs. This TCR was recovered from a woman aged 18-29 years in good health and CMV-seronegative. The chain has TRBV9 and TRBJ2-7; 7 nucleotides match TRBD2. The CDR3 sequence is CASSVGSGVPYEQYF. The DNA for the CDR3 is TGTGCCAGCAGCGTAGGGAGCGGGGTGCCCTACGAGCAGTACTTC.